These 32 T cell receptor beta chains originate from one sample sequenced in a study of T cells in Graves' hyperthyroidism and ophthalmopathy. Template material for amplifying TCR beta CDR3 regions consisted of RNA transcripts. HTBI primers were used for first-round RT-PCR of the TCR CDR3. One entry per CDR3 protein, called by TCRdb with MiXCR from the multiplex PCR reads. Among approximately 300,000 distinct CDR3 sequences listed, approximately 18% were seen once. Sequences were obtained from blood. Receptor source: a man aged 50 to 60 with Graves' ophthalmopathy.

The chain employs TRBV6-2 or TRBV6-3 and TRBJ2-5, with 10 bases aligning to TRBD2. J was trimmed by 2 bases and V by 10 bases; bases with no gene match: 13. The CDR3 is 16 residues long. Germline CDR1 is MNHEY and CDR2 is SVGEGT. The DNA for the CDR3 is TGTGCCATCCGTGAGCCGGGACTAGCGCAACAAGAGACCCAGTACTTC. Encoded protein: CAIREPGLAQQETQYF.

The table lists this clonotype with many counts. The V gene is TRBV5-1, the J gene TRBJ2-7, with 10 positions matching TRBD2. V lost 1 base and J lost 9; bases outside the gene matches: 7. Germline V lookup: CDR1 SGHRS, CDR2 YFSETQ. This CDR3 is 14 amino acids long. The CDR3 bases are TGCGCCAGCAGCTTGACTAGCGGGAACCAGCCGCAGTACTTC. It codes for CASSLTSGNQPQYF.

At least ten counts were recorded for this clonotype. The V and J genes are TRBV3-1 and TRBJ1-2, with a tentative D call TRBD1 (6 bases). In germline, CDR1 is LGHDT, CDR2 YNNKEL (reference sequence). Trimming stripped 0 bases from V and 2 bases from J, with 10 bases between. The CDR3 has 15 amino acids. CDR3 nucleotide sequence: TGTGCCAGCAGCCAAGATCCAGGGGCGAACTATGGCTACACCTTC. This gives the protein CASSQDPGANYGYTF.

This chain uses TRBV4-2 with TRBJ2-1; 10 positions agree with TRBD2. Germline CDR1 LGHNA, CDR2 YNFKEQ. After removal of 1 base from V and 5 bases from J, the junction contained 2 bases not matched to a gene. The CDR3 is made up of 15 amino acids. The CDR3 DNA follows: TGTGCCAGCAGCCAAGTAGCGGGAGGACACAATGAGCAGTTCTTC. Encoded protein: CASSQVAGGHNEQFF.

This clonotype was observed a few times. This sequence joins TRBV12-5 and TRBJ2-3; D uncertain. This CDR3 region has 17 residues. V lost 0 bases to trimming and J lost 4 bases, with 17 bases between them. Germline V gives CDR1 LGHNT, CDR2 FRNRAP. The CDR3 DNA reads TGTGCTAGTGGTTTGGTACCCGGCGGCTCAGTCCCAGATACGCAGTATTTT. Amino acids: CASGLVPGGSVPDTQYF.

Concerning this clonotype itself: Being one base from a much bigger clone, this may be a read error. The CDR3 DNA is TGTGCCAGCAGCTTAGTCGTAGCGGGGGGCACAGATACGCAGTATTTT. Its protein product is CASSLVVAGGTDTQYF. This rearrangement joins TRBV7-9 to TRBJ2-3; TRBD2 matches at 9 bases. In germline, CDR1 is SEHNR, CDR2 FQNEAQ (reference sequence). This CDR3 contains 16 residues. The V segment lost 1 base and the J segment 1 base; nucleotides outside the gene matches: 3.

The J gene is TRBJ1-1, the V gene TRBV9; D remains unclear. Trimming left V 3 bases short and J 1 base short, with 10 bases between. Germline values: CDR1 SGDLS, CDR2 YYNGEE. This CDR3 has 14 residues. The CDR3 DNA reads TGTGCCAGCAGCGCAGTCGGGCAGAACACTGAAGCTTTCTTT. As protein: CASSAVGQNTEAFF. Full variable domain (outside the CDR3, taken from reference TRBV9 and TRBJ1-1): DSGVTQTPKHLITATGQRVTLRCSPRSGDLSVYWYQQSLDQGLQFLIQYYNGEERAKGNILERFSAQQFPDLHSELNLSSLELGDSALYFCASSAVGQNTEAFFGQGTRLTVV.

This clonotype was detected only a few times. In DNA, the CDR3 is TGTGCCAGCAGCGTAACCCGGTCTGGAAACACCATATATTTT. Encoded protein: CASSVTRSGNTIYF. The chain combines TRBV9 with TRBJ1-3, with D uncertain. This CDR3 spans 14 amino acids. The V gene's germline CDR1 is SGDLS and CDR2 YYNGEE. V gave up 1 base and J gave up 1 base, with 6 bases separating them.

This chain joins TRBV24-1 and TRBJ2-5; unclear D gene. The CDR3 contains 12 residues. Germline V gene sequence: CDR1 KGHDR, CDR2 SFDVKD. V was pared by 5 bases and J by 7 bases, with 10 bases between. The CDR3 DNA reads TGTGCCACCAGTGGCTCGGTCGGGACCCAGTACTTC. Protein product: CATSGSVGTQYF.

This clonotype appeared many times. The V gene is TRBV30, the J gene TRBJ2-7; D unresolved. V was clipped by 1 base and J by 5 bases, with 12 bases between them. This CDR3 spans 13 amino acids. Germline assignment: CDR1 GTSNPN and CDR2 SVGIG (reference sequence). CDR3 region: CAWSALSRDEQYF. The CDR3 DNA follows: TGTGCCTGGAGTGCTCTAAGCCGGGACGAGCAGTACTTC. The whole variable domain, remainder taken from reference TRBV30 and TRBJ2-7, is SQTIHQWPATLVQPVGSPLSLECTVEGTSNPNLYWYRQAAGRGLQLLFYSVGIGQISSEVPQNLSASRPQDRQFILSSKKLLLSDSGFYLCAWSALSRDEQYFGPGTRLTVT.

The chain joins TRBV5-8 to TRBJ1-5, with TRBD1 matching over 8 bases. The CDR3 runs 17 residues. Germline CDR1 reads SGHTS; CDR2 reads YDEGEE. The V segment lost 1 base and the J segment 0 bases; nucleotides outside the gene matches: 6. The CDR3 DNA reads TGTGCCAGCAGCTTGTCCAGGGGGCAGGGTAGCAATCAGCCCCAGCATTTT. This gives the protein CASSLSRGQGSNQPQHF.

This clonotype was counted many times. The genes are TRBV11-1 and TRBJ2-3, with TRBD2 matching 9 bases. The V and J ends lost 5 bases and 6 bases, in that order; junction bases with no gene match: 12. This CDR3 is 16 amino acids long. Looked up from germline, CDR1 is SGHAT and CDR2 is FQDESV (reference sequence). As DNA, the CDR3 is TGTGCCAGCAGCCTATTCGCGGGAGGGCATTCGGATACGCAGTATTTT. It encodes CASSLFAGGHSDTQYF.

This clonotype is a singleton in its sample. This chain uses TRBV12-3 or TRBV12-4 with TRBJ2-1; 16 nucleotides agree with TRBD2. The CDR3 contains 19 residues. After removal of 7 bases from V and 0 bases from J, the junction contained 9 bases not matched to a gene. DNA of the CDR3: TGTGCCAGCAACGAGGGACTAGCGGGAGGGCGGAGCTCCTACAATGAGCAGTTCTTC. Its protein product is CASNEGLAGGRSSYNEQFF.

The V call is TRBV4-1, the J call TRBJ2-4; 11 bases fit TRBD1. V trimming: 4 bases; J trimming: 8 bases; junction bases outside the gene matches: 13. The CDR3 covers 17 residues. The germline CDR1 and CDR2 sequences are MGHRA and YSYEKL. CDR3 sequence (DNA): TGCGCCAGCAGCCCACCAGGGACAGGGGGTCGAAAATACATTCAGTACTTC. Protein sequence: CASSPPGTGGRKYIQYF.

This clonotype was seen a few times. This could be a read error, since a much larger clone is one nucleotide away. V and J are TRBV11-2 and TRBJ2-7; 13 positions match TRBD2. CDR3 length: 17 residues. Germline V gene sequence: CDR1 SGHAT, CDR2 FQNNGV. CDR3 sequence: CTSSLVSGLAGDYEQYF. In DNA, the CDR3 is TGTACCAGCAGCTTAGTCTCAGGACTAGCGGGAGACTACGAGCAGTACTTC. Drawing the rest from reference TRBV11-2 and TRBJ2-7, the complete variable domain is EAGVAQSPRYKIIEKRQSVAFWCNPISGHATLYWYQQILGQGPKLLIQFQNNGVVDDSQLPKDRFSAERLKGVDSTLKIQPAKLEDSAVYLCTSSLVSGLAGDYEQYFGPGTRLTVT.

This clonotype was observed many times. The chain joins TRBV20-1 to TRBJ2-7; TRBD1 aligns across 8 bases. The junction had 2 bases not matched to a gene; V was cut back by 5 bases and J by 5 bases. CDR1 and CDR2 (germline): DFQATT, SNEGSKA (reference sequence). This CDR3 spans 11 amino acids. CDR3 DNA sequence: TGCAGTGCTCAGACAGGGGACGAGCAGTACTTC. Its protein is CSAQTGDEQYF.

This clonotype was seen ten or more times. CDR3 sequence reads: CASSLFGQGRYEQYF. The CDR3 bases are TGTGCCAGCAGTTTATTCGGGCAGGGGAGGTACGAGCAGTACTTC. The chain employs TRBV28 and TRBJ2-7; D may be TRBD1 or TRBD2 (6 bases each). The CDR3 consists of 15 residues. Trimming stripped 1 base from V and 4 bases from J, with 14 bases between. Germline-derived CDR1 and CDR2 are MDHEN and SYDVKM. The whole variable domain, remainder taken from reference TRBV28 and TRBJ2-7, is DVKVTQSSRYLVKRTGEKVFLECVQDMDHENMFWYRQDPGLGLRLIYFSYDVKMKEKGDIPEGYSVSREKKERFSLILESASTNQTSMYLCASSLFGQGRYEQYFGPGTRLTVT.

This clonotype was counted many times. The chain employs TRBV5-1 and TRBJ2-5, with TRBD1 identical over 8 bases. The germline gives CDR1 SGHRS, CDR2 YFSETQ. The V gene end was trimmed by 7 bases and the J gene end by 5 bases; junction bases not matched to a gene: 10. The CDR3 totals 14 residues. The CDR3 spells CASATGQGLETQYF. The CDR3, as DNA: TGCGCCAGCGCAACCGGACAGGGATTGGAGACCCAGTACTTC.

Many counts were recorded for this clonotype. DNA for the CDR3: TGTGCCAGCAGTGATGTTCTGGTGGGGGAGAGGGAAACAGATACGCAGTATTTT. This encodes CASSDVLVGERETDTQYF. J is TRBJ2-3 and V is TRBV2; either TRBD1 or TRBD2 may fit D (5 bases each). V dropped 3 bases and J dropped 3 bases, with 22 bases sitting between them. In germline, CDR1 is SNHLY, CDR2 FYNNEI. This CDR3 comprises 18 residues. The complete variable domain, with remaining parts taken from reference TRBV2 and TRBJ2-3, reads EPEVTQTPSHQVTQMGQEVILRCVPISNHLYFYWYRQILGQKVEFLVSFYNNEISEKSEIFDDQFSVERPDGSNFTLKIRSTKLEDSAMYFCASSDVLVGERETDTQYFGPGTRLTVL.

This clonotype was observed at least ten times. V is TRBV2 and J is TRBJ1-5; 8 bases agree with TRBD1. Looked up from germline, CDR1 is SNHLY and CDR2 is FYNNEI. The CDR3 runs to 14 residues. The trim removed 9 bases at V and 5 bases at J, leaving 9 bases unmatched. CDR3 DNA: TGTGCCAGTCGCGCCGGACAGGGACATCAGCCCCAGCATTTT. Translating gives CASRAGQGHQPQHF. The variable domain in full, with the rest retrieved from reference TRBV2 and TRBJ1-5, is EPEVTQTPSHQVTQMGQEVILRCVPISNHLYFYWYRQILGQKVEFLVSFYNNEISEKSEIFDDQFSVERPDGSNFTLKIRSTKLEDSAMYFCASRAGQGHQPQHFGDGTRLSIL.

This clonotype came up once. The chain is built from TRBV7-9 and TRBJ2-7; 8 positions match TRBD1. V lost 5 bases to trimming and J lost 7 bases; unmatched junction nucleotides: 16. The CDR3 is 16 amino acids. Germline CDR1 and CDR2: SEHNR and FQNEAQ (reference sequence). CDR3 sequence (DNA): TGTGCCAGCAGCAGGGCCGCGGGGCAGGGGGCGCTGGAGCAGTACTTC. It yields the protein CASSRAAGQGALEQYF.

This chain links TRBV6-1 with TRBJ1-1, with no clear D. The germline V gene encodes CDR1 MNHNS and CDR2 SASEGT. The V end was cut by 6 bases, the J end by 1 base, with 15 bases between. The CDR3 runs 15 residues. CDR3 loop: CASSSPDGANTEAFF. CDR3 nucleotide sequence: TGTGCCAGCAGCTCTCCGGACGGAGCGAACACTGAAGCTTTCTTT.

This clonotype was seen ten or more times. The rearrangement uses TRBV2 and TRBJ1-2; D might be TRBD1 (5 bases). Germline CDR1 is SNHLY and CDR2 is FYNNEI. The CDR3 is 14 amino acids. V lost 10 bases, J lost 6 bases, and 21 bases lay in between. In nucleotides, the CDR3 is TGTGCCACCCAGGGATGGGGCGCGAGGGATGGCTACACCTTC. It is translated as CATQGWGARDGYTF.

This clonotype was counted at least ten times. This chain connects TRBV18 to TRBJ1-1; D is unclear. Germline V gives CDR1 KGHSH, CDR2 LQKENI. This CDR3 is built from 11 residues. V was clipped by 5 bases and J by 5 bases, with 6 bases between them. CDR3: CASSEKTEAFF. The DNA of the CDR3 is TGTGCCAGCTCAGAGAAAACTGAAGCTTTCTTT.

This clonotype was seen repeatedly, ten times or more. The gene calls are TRBV5-1 and TRBJ2-5, with 7 bases that match TRBD1. This CDR3 is built from 16 residues. V lost 4 bases to trimming and J lost 11 bases; unmatched junction nucleotides: 20. Germline V gene data show CDR1 as SGHRS and CDR2 as YFSETQ. The CDR3 sequence is CASSDTAPGQKSGQYF. The CDR3, as DNA: TGCGCCAGCAGCGACACGGCCCCGGGACAGAAGAGCGGTCAGTACTTC.

This clonotype occurred a few times. A read error is possible here, since a much larger clone lies one base away. V and J are TRBV11-2 and TRBJ2-7; TRBD1 is a possible D gene (6 bases). The germline CDR1 and CDR2 sequences are SGHAT and FQNNGV. The CDR3 is made up of 15 amino acids. CDR3 bases: TGTGTCAGCAGCTTCTCGGGACACATTCCCAACGAGCAGTACTTC. It codes for CVSSFSGHIPNEQYF.

The rearrangement joins TRBV6-5 to TRBJ1-2, with 9 bases lining up with TRBD1. The V gene end was trimmed by 2 bases and the J gene end by 4 bases; junction bases not matched to a gene: 2. The CDR3 loop spans 14 amino acids. The germline gives CDR1 MNHEY, CDR2 SVGAGI. CDR3: CASSYPGQGYGYTF. CDR3 coding DNA: TGTGCCAGCAGTTACCCGGGACAGGGCTATGGCTACACCTTC.

This clonotype was seen more than once but under ten times. This rearrangement joins TRBV14 to TRBJ2-7; TRBD2 matches at 8 bases. V was pared by 4 bases and J by 0 bases, with 5 bases of the junction left unmatched. Germline V gene sequence: CDR1 SGHDN, CDR2 FVKESK. The CDR3 totals 15 residues. The CDR3 DNA reads TGTGCCAGCAGCCGCACTAGCGGCCTCTCCTACGAGCAGTACTTC. This gives the protein CASSRTSGLSYEQYF.

This clonotype has more than one count but fewer than ten. This chain connects TRBV11-2 to TRBJ1-2; no firm D call. The ends were cut back, 5 bases at V and 4 bases at J, with 11 bases in the middle. The germline gives CDR1 SGHAT, CDR2 FQNNGV. The CDR3 runs to 13 residues. The CDR3 sequence: CASSLDRTYGYTF. CDR3 sequence (DNA): TGTGCCAGCAGCCTCGACCGGACCTATGGCTACACCTTC.

This clonotype has more than one count but fewer than ten. This sequence joins TRBV2 and TRBJ1-2, with TRBD1 identical over 11 bases. Germline trimming cut 3 bases from V and 8 bases from J; bases unmatched to any gene: 8. Germline V gene lookup returns CDR1 SNHLY and CDR2 FYNNEI. The CDR3 totals 15 residues. This CDR3 reads CASSDGGTGGFGYTF. The CDR3 DNA sequence: TGTGCCAGCAGTGATGGGGGGACAGGGGGTTTCGGCTACACCTTC.

This clonotype was detected many times. The rearrangement links TRBV20-1 to TRBJ2-7; TRBD1 agrees at 7 bases. Germline trimming cut 3 bases from V and 0 bases from J; bases unmatched to any gene: 5. Per germline, CDR1 DFQATT and CDR2 SNEGSKA (reference sequence). CDR3 length: 14 residues. The CDR3 nucleotides are TGCAGTGCTAGCCGGACAGGTCCCTCCTACGAGCAGTACTTC. It is translated as CSASRTGPSYEQYF.

This sequence joins TRBV9 and TRBJ1-1; D gene ambiguous. The germline gives CDR1 SGDLS, CDR2 YYNGEE. There are 14 residues in the CDR3. Trimming removed 2 bases at V and 0 bases at J, with 8 bases between. CDR3 nucleotides: TGTGCCAGCAGCGTTCTCCCCATGAACACTGAAGCTTTCTTT. Residues: CASSVLPMNTEAFF.